This T cell receptor beta chain was captured by sequencing in a study of radiotherapy plus CTLA-4 blockade in lung cancer. General study points: In blood, early T cell clone dynamics reportedly predicted response best, together with interferon-beta.

Of note for this clone: Its antigen is not identified.

Method: immunoSEQ multiplex PCR; TCRdb's copy keeps in-frame clones and lacks some. This table holds 55,000 to 80,000 clones, roughly 78% found once. The V and J ends lost 9 bases and 2 bases respectively, with 15 bases between them. Germline CDR1 and CDR2: SGHNT and YYREEE (reference sequence). This CDR3 contains 14 residues. Here the sequenced sample was peripheral blood, taken from a patient treated with radiotherapy plus ipilimumab. The V and J genes are TRBV5-4 and TRBJ2-1; D may correspond to TRBD1 or TRBD2 (6 bases each). The sequence derives from a human donor with non-small cell lung cancer who had a complete response to radiotherapy plus ipilimumab. The CDR3 spells CAIRGQGPYNEQFF. For the CDR3, the DNA is TGTGCCATCCGGGGGCAGGGACCCTACAATGAGCAGTTCTTC.